The entry below gives a single TCR beta chain sequence along with its context. Its antigen is not known. The germline V gene has CDR1 MDHEN and CDR2 SYDVKM. Deletions cut 8 bases from V and 5 bases from J, with 13 bases between. There are 14 residues in the CDR3. This sample was taken from a study of T cell responses to AZD1222 COVID-19 vaccine. Findings of the study overall: Vaccine-associated CD4 TCRs ranged over spike, dominating at 160-218 and 743-854.

The repertoire was sequenced with immunoSEQ multiplex PCR; TCRdb's copy has only in-frame clones and lacks some. Of over 110,000 clones listed, approximately 94% were seen once; the top ten hold 5.1%. The source material was peripheral blood, sampled on day 0 of AZD1222 vaccination. The genes are TRBV28 and TRBJ1-6; D might be TRBD1 (5 bases). The receptor was isolated from an adult in good health. Written as DNA, the CDR3 is TGTGCCAGCCTCGAGGGGAATAATAATTCACCCCTCCACTTT. Protein: CASLEGNNNSPLHF.